A single TCR beta chain is shown here with its context. No antigen is known for it. The data were taken from a study of OX40 agonist ivuxolimab in advanced cancers. Looking at the study overall: Partial responses were recorded for three patients, including one with hepatocellular carcinoma and two with cutaneous melanoma.

Sequencing used immunoSEQ multiplex PCR; TCRdb keeps in-frame clones, though not all of them. The data hold about 46,000 clones, with roughly 85% observed a single time. Whole-study results and caveats: Near-lowest levels of clonal expansion characterized partial responders at 0.1-3.0 mg/kg.

CDR1 and CDR2 (germline): SGDLS, YYNGEE. The CDR3 has 14 residues. Trimming took off 2 bases at V and 0 bases at J, with 3 bases between the two ends. The V gene is TRBV9, the J gene TRBJ2-6; D unresolved. This TCR came from an adult with an advanced solid tumor such as melanoma, head and neck, liver or kidney cancer. Material: CD4+ or CD8+ T cells sorted from blood, obtained in a trial of the OX40 agonist ivuxolimab. CDR3 sequence reads: CASSVGSGANVLTF. For the CDR3, the DNA is TGTGCCAGCAGCGTGGGCTCTGGGGCCAACGTCCTGACTTTC.